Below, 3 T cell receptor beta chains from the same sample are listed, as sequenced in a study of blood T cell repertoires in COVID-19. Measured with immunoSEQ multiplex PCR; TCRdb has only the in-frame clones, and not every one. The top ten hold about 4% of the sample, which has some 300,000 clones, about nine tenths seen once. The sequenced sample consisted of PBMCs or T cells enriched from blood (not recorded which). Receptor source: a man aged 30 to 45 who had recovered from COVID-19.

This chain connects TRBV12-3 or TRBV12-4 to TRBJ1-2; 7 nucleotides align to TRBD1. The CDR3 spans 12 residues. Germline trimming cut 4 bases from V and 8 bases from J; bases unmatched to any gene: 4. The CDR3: CASSSDRRGYTF. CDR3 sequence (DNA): TGTGCCAGCAGTTCGGACAGGAGGGGCTACACCTTC.

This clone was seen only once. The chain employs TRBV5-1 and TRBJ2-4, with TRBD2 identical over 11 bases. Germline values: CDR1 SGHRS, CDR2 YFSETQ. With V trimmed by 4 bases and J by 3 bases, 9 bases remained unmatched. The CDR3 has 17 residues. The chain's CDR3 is CASSLGLAGSDKNIQYF. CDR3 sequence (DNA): TGCGCCAGCAGCCTAGGACTAGCGGGTTCTGACAAAAACATTCAGTACTTC.

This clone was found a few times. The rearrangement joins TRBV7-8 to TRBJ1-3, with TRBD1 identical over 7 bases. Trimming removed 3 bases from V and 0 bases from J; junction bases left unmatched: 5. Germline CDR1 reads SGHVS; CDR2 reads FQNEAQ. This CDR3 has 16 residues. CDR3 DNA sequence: TGTGCCAGCAGCTTTTCTGACAGGGACTCTGGAAACACCATATATTTT. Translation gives CASSFSDRDSGNTIYF. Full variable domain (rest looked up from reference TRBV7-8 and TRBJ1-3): GAGVSQSPRYKVAKRGQDVALRCDPISGHVSLFWYQQALGQGPEFLTYFQNEAQLDKSGLPSDRFFAERPEGSVSTLKIQRTQQEDSAVYLCASSFSDRDSGNTIYFGEGSWLTVV.